This entry lists 12 T cell receptor beta chains sequenced from one sample in a study of T cell responses to AZD1222 COVID-19 vaccine. The method was immunoSEQ multiplex PCR; TCRdb's version includes in-frame clones alone and lacks a portion of them. The sample holds about 120,000 clones; 80% to 90% are singletons and the top ten take 3% to 4.5%. Sequences were derived from peripheral blood, sampled on day 0 of MenACWY control vaccination. Source of these receptors: an adult in good health.

The rearrangement links TRBV18 to TRBJ1-1; unclear D gene. The V gene lost 3 bases and the J gene lost 1 base, with 9 bases spanning the gap. CDR1 and CDR2 (germline): KGHSH, LQKENI. The CDR3 runs to 14 residues. The CDR3 nucleotides read TGTGCCAGCTCACCGCTCGGACGGAACACTGAAGCTTTCTTT. Encoded protein: CASSPLGRNTEAFF.

V usage is TRBV19 and J usage is TRBJ2-2; the match to TRBD2 covers 8 bases. The germline V gene encodes CDR1 LNHDA and CDR2 SQIVND (reference sequence). This CDR3 comprises 16 residues. After removal of 7 bases from V and 4 bases from J, the junction contained 11 bases not matched to a gene. CDR3 protein: CASTPRVAGFTGELFF. The CDR3 DNA sequence: TGTGCCAGTACCCCCCGGGTAGCGGGGTTCACCGGGGAGCTGTTTTTT.

This chain uses TRBV19 with TRBJ1-3, with 8 bases matching TRBD1. CDR1 and CDR2 from the germline V gene are LNHDA and SQIVND (reference sequence). This CDR3 region has 15 residues. V lost 4 bases and J lost 3; bases outside the gene matches: 5. CDR3 loop: CASSTLTGVGNTIYF. The CDR3 DNA sequence: TGTGCCAGTAGTACCCTGACAGGGGTTGGAAACACCATATATTTT.

V is TRBV9 and J is TRBJ2-6, with 8 bases that match TRBD2. The germline V gene encodes CDR1 SGDLS and CDR2 YYNGEE. Losses at the gene ends were 0 bases for V and 4 bases for J; bases not matched to a gene: 12. The CDR3 has 19 residues. The CDR3 region is CASSVAMDGGALGANVLTF. The CDR3 DNA reads as TGTGCCAGCAGCGTAGCTATGGACGGGGGGGCGCTCGGGGCCAACGTCCTGACTTTC.

The rearrangement joins TRBV3-1 (or the pseudogene TRBV3-2) to TRBJ1-4; 8 bases agree with TRBD1. Unmatched junction bases numbered 7, after V lost 5 bases and J lost 5 bases. The CDR3 is made up of 15 amino acids. Germline V gene data show CDR1 as LGHDT and CDR2 as YNNKEL (reference sequence). The CDR3 bases are TGTGCCAGCAGCGAAACAGGGGGTCTCAATGAAAAACTGTTTTTT. Its protein product is CASSETGGLNEKLFF.

The rearrangement uses TRBV2 and TRBJ1-5; TRBD1 is a possible D gene (5 bases). Germline lookup yields CDR1 SNHLY and CDR2 FYNNEI. The CDR3 has 16 residues. V lost 5 bases, J lost 3 bases, and 17 bases lay in between. CDR3 DNA sequence: TGTGCCAGCAGTCTAACAGGCGCTCGTACCAATCAGCCCCAGCATTTT. It specifies CASSLTGARTNQPQHF.

The chain employs TRBV11-3 and TRBJ2-1; 7 bases are shared with TRBD1. The CDR3 is made up of 13 amino acids. Germline assignment: CDR1 SGHNT and CDR2 YENEEA. After removal of 5 bases from V and 8 bases from J, the junction contained 6 bases not matched to a gene. CDR3 sequence: CASSMTGFDEQFF. Written as DNA, the CDR3 is TGTGCCAGCAGCATGACAGGGTTCGATGAGCAGTTCTTC.

This chain connects TRBV6-5 to TRBJ2-7; D assignment may be TRBD1 or TRBD2 (6 bases each). The CDR3 has 15 residues. Trimming took 2 bases from V and 4 from J, leaving 15 bases between them. Germline loops: CDR1 MNHEY, CDR2 SVGAGI. CDR3 DNA sequence: TGTGCCAGCAGTTACCATCACACAGGGAGGTACGAGCAGTACTTC. This gives the protein CASSYHHTGRYEQYF.

This chain uses TRBV9 with TRBJ1-3; 7 bases match TRBD1. CDR3 length: 15 residues. With V trimmed by 4 bases and J by 3 bases, 7 bases remained unmatched. Germline V CDR1 and CDR2: SGDLS, YYNGEE. CDR3 in DNA: TGTGCCAGCAGCCCATCCACAGGGGTTGGAAACACCATATATTTT. Translating gives CASSPSTGVGNTIYF.

V is TRBV28 and J is TRBJ1-2, with a tentative D call TRBD1 (6 bases). Germline CDR1 is MDHEN and CDR2 is SYDVKM. The V gene lost 7 bases and the J gene lost 0 bases, with 12 bases spanning the gap. CDR3 size: 14 residues. CDR3 amino acids: CASKAGGSNYGYTF. The DNA of the CDR3 is TGTGCCAGCAAGGCGGGGGGCTCTAACTATGGCTACACCTTC.

In DNA, the CDR3 is TGCGCCAGCAGCCCAGGGGGGGGGCGCCTTTATTCACCCCTCCACTTT. Its protein is CASSPGGGRLYSPLHF. V gene TRBV5-1 combines with J gene TRBJ1-6; the match to TRBD1 covers 7 bases. J gave up 8 bases and V 4 bases, and 12 bases lay outside the gene matches. CDR3 length: 16 amino acids. The V gene's germline CDR1 is SGHRS and CDR2 YFSETQ.

The rearrangement joins TRBV6-5 to TRBJ2-7; 8 bases are shared with TRBD1. The V gene's germline CDR1 is MNHEY and CDR2 SVGAGI. Trimming cost V 6 bases and J 3 bases; bases outside gene matches: 10. The CDR3 is 15 amino acids. As DNA, the CDR3 is TGTGCCAGCAGCGGTCGACAGGGGATAAACTACGAGCAGTACTTC. The encoded protein is CASSGRQGINYEQYF.